This is a list of T cell receptor beta chains from one sample in a study of blood T cell repertoires in COVID-19. Measured with immunoSEQ multiplex PCR; TCRdb has only the in-frame clones, and not every one. The sample has more than 100,000 clones, about 85% seen once. The sequenced material came from peripheral blood. Receptors originate from a man in his forties or fifties in a cohort sampled during active COVID-19. Both conserved end residues are part of each CDR3.

V	CDR3
TRBV19	CASSPTGTYEQYF
TRBV6-4	CASSDQRGDTQYF
TRBV20-1	CSASHSRGYTF
TRBV18	CASSGSMNTEAFF
TRBV4-2	CASSRQDQANYGYTF
TRBV5-1	CASSLWGTGKGPNEKLFF
TRBV6-2/TRBV6-3	CASSAGQRNTEAFF
TRBV4-1	CASSQEYGMTRIQQPQHF
TRBV3-1/TRBV3-2	CASSPDLPSYNEQFF
TRBV7-2	CASSLGRGGYNEQFF
TRBV24-1	CATSDTTSGIYNEQFF
TRBV28	CASSRDFPRVGTGELFF
TRBV5-1	CASRAGFQETQYF
TRBV7-8	CATRETVLNTEAFF
TRBV6-2/TRBV6-3	CASSYLAGVADTQYF
TRBV29-1	CSAGGTGTSDGEQFF
TRBV7-2	CASSLVWGAGGQFF
TRBV7-2	CASSLSGRGTQYF
TRBV12-3/TRBV12-4	CASSPEGWQPQHF
TRBV5-1	CASSLIGGGPPYNEQFF
TRBV6-4	CASSEGQVGAALHF
TRBV20-1	CSASRLAGQTDTQYF
TRBV6-1	CASSDRGRTGELFF
TRBV4-2	CASSQDPATSSGANVLTF
TRBV5-1	CASSARGGEGNSPLHF
TRBV4-1	CASSQDGAGYNEQFF
TRBV28	CASSLSGMNSPLHF
TRBV7-9	CASSLVAGGAENEQFF
TRBV5-8	CASSLRTSGGSGTGELFF
TRBV7-8	CASSLRDRVGYTF
TRBV29-1	CSVAGQVDTEAFF
TRBV28	CASSRQVSYGYTF
TRBV5-4	CASSLGENRGDTQYF
TRBV28	CASLGGAGTQYF
TRBV10-3	CAISVPDRRPNYGYTF
TRBV5-1	CASSPGGFGNTEAFF
TRBV13	CASSSRLAWNTDTQYF
TRBV6-4	CASRLDRGNSPLHF
TRBV24-1	CATSDPGTGDGNTIYF
TRBV5-1	CASSSLPGQGGYTF
TRBV10-3	CAISPGNTEAFF
TRBV5-1	CASSPGTGGNRQPQHF
TRBV7-9	CASSWGDRGMEETQYF
TRBV7-3	CASSLRTNTEAFF
TRBV11-1	CASSPTDRLAKNIQYF
TRBV19	CASSGLAEAFF
TRBV4-2	CASSPRTSGGTNTGELFF
TRBV5-1	CASSLASGGVQNTGELFF
TRBV10-3	CAISDRRVDTQYF
TRBV7-2	CASSLQRGANNEQFF
TRBV5-1	CASSDRVGASTDTQYF
TRBV19	CASSRVGQGSPLHF
TRBV2	CASSEDRWTEAFF
TRBV11-2	CASSGLVGQGPYEQYF